This T cell receptor beta chain was captured in a study of blood T cell repertoires in COVID-19. Overall study: COVID-19 samples collected from the United States, Italy and Spain covered acute and convalescent phases. The analysed material was cDNA or gDNA that came from T cells, B-cell-depleted T cells, or PBMCs.

CDR1 and CDR2 from the germline V gene are SGHTA and FQGNSA. Germline trimming cut 4 bases from V and 4 bases from J; bases unmatched to any gene: 11. The CDR3 is 17 amino acids. How the authors handled the data: From reference gene primer amplification, estimates of nucleated cell counts were derived. Here immunoSEQ multiplex PCR was the method, and the copy in TCRdb shows in-frame clones only, minus some. The DNA gave D and trimming, while V, J and clone size come from that table. The sample has under 250,000 clones, roughly 80% seen once. The participants were between about 18 and 90 years old and came from about two dozen US areas.

The sequencing sample was made of PBMCs or T cells enriched from blood (not recorded which). The clonotype comes from a middle-aged woman with acute COVID-19. The chain uses TRBV7-2 and TRBJ2-2; 8 bases line up with TRBD2. The CDR3 bases are TGTGCCAGCAGCTCCTTCCGTCGGACTAGCAGCACCGGGGAGCTGTTTTTT. Translating gives CASSSFRRTSSTGELFF.